The sequence of this TCR beta chain was determined in a study of CD8 T cells in ankylosing spondylitis. This CDR3 is 12 amino acids long. Trimming took off 4 bases at V and 7 bases at J, with 10 bases between the two ends. From germline, CDR1 is LGHDT and CDR2 YNNKEL (reference sequence). TCRdb independently ran MiXCR on the 5' RACE reads; one entry per CDR3 protein. The sample has hundreds of thousands of distinct CDR3 sequences, approximately 10% seen once. Study observations and caveats: Apparently characteristic of ankylosing spondylitis blood was a TCR beta motif (roughly eight highly homologous variants).

With respect to this clonotype: Its matching antigen is unknown.

Sequencing input: blood, either unsorted or a sorted T cell fraction (not recorded which). This chain uses TRBV3-1 with TRBJ1-1, with D hard to call. The TCR originated in a male donor with ankylosing spondylitis. DNA of the CDR3: TGTGCCAGCAGCCTGGAGGGAGATGAAGCTTTCTTT. As protein: CASSLEGDEAFF. Complete variable domain (other parts from reference TRBV3-1 and TRBJ1-1): DTAVSQTPKYLVTQMGNDKSIKCEQNLGHDTMYWYKQDSKKFLKIMFSYNNKELIINETVPNRFSPKSPDKAHLNLHINSLELGDSAVYFCASSLEGDEAFFGQGTRLTVV.